Sequencing of this TCR beta chain was carried out in a study of tissue T cells after allogeneic stem cell transplantation. Findings of the study overall: In patients and mice, blood and spleen missed much of tissue repertoire. The patient cohort was small and clinically heterogeneous, with limited sampling depth.

Time point reported: mouse harvest day 7 after allogeneic transplant. The graft held 10^6 splenic CD5+ T cells and 10^7 T-cell-depleted bone marrow cells. Tissues came from B6→BALB/c major-mismatch GVHD mice at day 7 or 14. J was trimmed by 4 bases and V by 3 bases; bases with no gene match: 5. CDR3 size: 14 residues. The V gene's germline CDR1 is GKSSPN and CDR2 SITVG. The protocol was immunoSEQ multiplex PCR, while the TCRdb copy is restricted to in-frame clones and leaves out a portion. The sample contains 9,500 or so clones, around 40% of which appear only once. About this clone itself: Its antigen is not known. Gene names follow the mouse nomenclature. The CDR3 end is not reached by the read, which stops 1 residue before it; the germline J gene fills it in.

V gene TRBV31 combines with J gene TRBJ2-7; 11 nucleotides agree with TRBD2. The TCR originated in a female BALB/c mouse given C57BL/6 T cells with graft-versus-host disease after an allogeneic hematopoietic cell transplant. The source material was skin. CDR3 amino acids: CAWSPDWGGYEQYF. The CDR3 bases that were read are TGTGCCTGGAGCCCCGACTGGGGGGGGTATGAACAGTAC.